This T cell receptor beta chain was captured in a study of blood T cell repertoires in COVID-19. As for the study in general: Samples representing acute and convalescent COVID-19 were sourced from the United States, Italy and Spain. PBMCs, B-cell-depleted T cells, or T cells were the source of the cDNA or gDNA that made up the material.

This CDR3 spans 15 amino acids. Trimming at V came to 3 bases and at J to 3 bases, leaving 8 bases not matched to a gene. CDR1 and CDR2 (germline): LNHNV, YYDKDF (reference sequence). Seattle's cohort entered during active infection and was followed longitudinally. A single count supports this clone. Methods used by the authors: Using reference gene primer amplification, nucleated cell counts were estimated. The method was immunoSEQ multiplex PCR; TCRdb's version includes in-frame clones alone and lacks a portion of them. That table is the source of V, J and clone size, and D and trimming were worked out from the DNA. The sample contains 250,000 to 300,000 clones, approximately 90% of which appear only once.

The chain couples TRBV15 to TRBJ2-7, with 7 bases lining up with TRBD2. The sample was peripheral blood. The sequence was obtained from a woman between 45 and 65 years old with COVID-19, enrolled during active disease. CDR3 region: CATSSPKRGFYEQYF. The CDR3 coding sequence is TGTGCCACCAGCAGTCCCAAGCGGGGTTTCTACGAGCAGTACTTC.